These T cell receptor beta chains were read from a single sample in a study of T cell responses to AZD1222 COVID-19 vaccine. Some clones are missing from TCRdb's copy, which holds only in-frame ones; the method was immunoSEQ multiplex PCR. This table holds 150,000 or so clones, about 87% found once. This specimen was peripheral blood, taken on day 0 of MenACWY control vaccination. The receptors were sampled from an adult in good health. Both conserved end residues are part of each CDR3. D genes are given only for firm matches. Size is stated for part of the rows, as once, few or many counts, or as a class when the clone is expanded.

CDR3 length	clone size	D gene	V gene	J gene	CDR3 protein	CDR3 DNA
15	-	-	TRBV6-6	TRBJ1-6	CASSYSAGGRSPLHF	TGTGCCAGCAGTTACTCGGCTGGGGGGAGGTCACCCCTCCACTTT
16	-	-	TRBV6-1	TRBJ1-5	CASSGDATPGNQPQHF	TGTGCCAGCAGTGGAGACGCAACGCCGGGCAATCAGCCCCAGCATTTT
16	-	TRBD2	TRBV5-1	TRBJ2-7	CASSLGLAGVKNEQYF	TGCGCCAGCAGCTTGGGACTAGCGGGAGTGAAGAACGAGCAGTACTTC
16	-	TRBD1	TRBV7-2	TRBJ1-1	CASRPRDRGWNTEAFF	TGTGCCAGCAGACCCCGGGACAGGGGGTGGAACACTGAAGCTTTCTTT
16	-	-	TRBV7-3	TRBJ2-5	CASNHIVEGTEETQYF	TGTGCCAGCAATCATATCGTGGAGGGGACGGAAGAGACCCAGTACTTC
15	once	TRBD1	TRBV11-3	TRBJ2-7	CASSPGQERSYEQYF	TGTGCCAGCAGCCCGGGACAGGAAAGGTCCTACGAGCAGTACTTC
17	-	TRBD2	TRBV5-1	TRBJ2-3	CASSLFPLAGGADTQYF	TGCGCCAGCAGCTTATTCCCTTTAGCGGGAGGCGCAGATACGCAGTATTTT
16	-	TRBD1	TRBV19	TRBJ1-1	CASSFRDRGPNTEAFF	TGTGCCAGTAGTTTCCGGGACAGGGGGCCGAACACTGAAGCTTTCTTT
16	-	-	TRBV18	TRBJ1-2	CASSDWSRGAPGGYTF	TGTGCCAGCTCAGACTGGAGTCGGGGGGCGCCTGGAGGCTACACCTTC
14	-	-	TRBV28	TRBJ2-5	CASSLIQPQETQYF	TGTGCCAGCAGTTTAATACAGCCCCAAGAGACCCAGTACTTC
16	-	TRBD2	TRBV5-1	TRBJ2-1	CASSPRSAGSYNEQFF	TGCGCCAGCAGCCCCCGATCAGCGGGAAGTTACAATGAGCAGTTCTTC
13	-	-	TRBV7-2	TRBJ2-3	CASSSNRGDTQYF	TGTGCCAGCAGCTCGAACAGAGGAGATACGCAGTATTTT
16	-	-	TRBV4-2	TRBJ2-7	CASSQPLAGASYEQYF	TGTGCCAGCAGCCAGCCCTTGGCCGGAGCCTCCTACGAGCAGTACTTC
15	-	-	TRBV27	TRBJ2-1	CASSNSRDAYNEQFF	TGTGCCAGCAGTAACAGCCGGGACGCCTACAATGAGCAGTTCTTC
13	few	-	TRBV13	TRBJ2-4	CASSLGLLNIQYF	TGTGCCAGCAGCTTAGGCCTTTTAAACATTCAGTACTTC
16	-	-	TRBV5-5	TRBJ2-1	CASSLYYMASYNEQFF	TGTGCCAGCAGCTTGTACTATATGGCCTCCTACAATGAGCAGTTCTTC
17	-	-	TRBV19	TRBJ2-7	CASSMDAGAAGRHEQYF	TGTGCCAGTAGCATGGACGCAGGAGCCGCAGGGAGGCACGAGCAGTACTTC
15	-	-	TRBV5-1	TRBJ2-1	CASRAGPGSYNEQFF	TGCGCCAGCAGGGCGGGTCCGGGATCCTACAATGAGCAGTTCTTC
13	-	-	TRBV4-3	TRBJ1-1	CASSQDPPAGAFF	TGCGCCAGCAGCCAAGATCCTCCGGCTGGAGCTTTCTTT
16	few	TRBD2	TRBV29-1	TRBJ2-3	CSVDQITSGVTDTQYF	TGCAGCGTTGACCAGATAACTAGCGGGGTCACAGATACGCAGTATTTT
13	-	-	TRBV12-3/TRBV12-4	TRBJ1-2	CASRPTAYYGYTF	TGTGCCAGCAGGCCTACAGCTTACTATGGCTACACCTTC
11	-	-	TRBV9	TRBJ2-1	CASSTGGGQFF	TGTGCCAGCAGCACCGGGGGAGGGCAGTTCTTC
14	-	-	TRBV5-1	TRBJ1-2	CASSLRGSDYGYTF	TGCGCCAGCAGCTTGCGGGGTTCGGACTATGGCTACACCTTC
13	-	TRBD2	TRBV30	TRBJ2-5	CAWRSSGSETQYF	TGTGCCTGGAGATCTAGCGGGAGTGAGACCCAGTACTTC
16	once	TRBD1	TRBV10-3	TRBJ1-1	CAISESAGGSHTEAFF	TGTGCCATCAGTGAGTCGGCAGGGGGATCGCACACTGAAGCTTTCTTT
13	-	-	TRBV5-4	TRBJ2-1	CASSLDRKDEQFF	TGTGCCAGCAGCTTGGATCGCAAGGATGAGCAGTTCTTC
15	-	-	TRBV19	TRBJ1-5	CASSIFGGESQPQHF	TGTGCCAGTAGTATATTCGGGGGGGAAAGTCAGCCCCAGCATTTT
13	-	-	TRBV6-5	TRBJ1-1	CASIRGSGTEAFF	TGTGCCAGCATTAGGGGTTCTGGGACTGAAGCTTTCTTT
15	-	-	TRBV4-2	TRBJ1-1	CASSQDLASNTEAFF	TGTGCCAGCAGCCAAGATTTGGCATCGAACACTGAAGCTTTCTTT
15	-	TRBD1	TRBV11-3	TRBJ2-7	CASSLDPQGAYEQYF	TGTGCCAGCAGCTTAGATCCCCAGGGGGCCTACGAGCAGTACTTC
15	-	TRBD2	TRBV7-9	TRBJ2-7	CASSSGGGSSYEQYF	TGTGCCAGCAGCTCGGGAGGCGGGAGTTCCTACGAGCAGTACTTC
15	-	-	TRBV9	TRBJ2-1	CASSAYWGHTNEQFF	TGTGCCAGCAGCGCCTACTGGGGGCACACCAATGAGCAGTTCTTC
15	-	TRBD1	TRBV11-2	TRBJ2-7	CASSLSKGAIYEQYF	TGTGCCAGCAGCTTATCGAAGGGGGCGATATACGAGCAGTACTTC
16	-	-	TRBV3-1/TRBV3-2	TRBJ1-3	CASSPGGAYSGNTIYF	TGTGCCAGCAGCCCGGGGGGGGCTTACTCTGGAAACACCATATATTTT
13	-	-	TRBV12-3/TRBV12-4	TRBJ2-1	CASSFGIYNEQFF	TGTGCCAGCAGTTTCGGAATTTACAATGAGCAGTTCTTC
13	-	-	TRBV10-1	TRBJ2-2	CASSESRTGELFF	TGCGCCAGCAGTGAGTCCAGGACCGGGGAGCTGTTTTTT
14	-	-	TRBV5-1	TRBJ2-1	CASSFYSSYNEQFF	TGCGCCAGCAGCTTTTACAGCTCCTACAATGAGCAGTTCTTC
16	-	TRBD2	TRBV9	TRBJ2-1	CASSPRGSGGPGEQFF	TGTGCCAGCAGCCCCCGGGGTAGCGGGGGACCGGGGGAGCAGTTCTTC
13	few	-	TRBV2	TRBJ1-1	CASSPRGRTEAFF	TGTGCCAGCAGCCCCAGGGGAAGAACTGAAGCTTTCTTT
17	-	-	TRBV11-3	TRBJ2-3	CASSPTSGGTATDTQYF	TGTGCCAGCAGCCCAACCTCAGGAGGGACAGCCACAGATACGCAGTATTTT
16	-	TRBD1	TRBV19	TRBJ2-4	CASSPGQGKTKNIQYF	TGTGCCAGTAGTCCCGGACAGGGTAAAACCAAAAACATTCAGTACTTC
16	-	-	TRBV18	TRBJ2-2	CASSPLNTLNTGELFF	TGTGCCAGCTCACCACTCAACACGCTAAACACCGGGGAGCTGTTTTTT
18	-	-	TRBV5-5	TRBJ2-7	CASSLRRKRDTGIYEQYF	TGTGCCAGCAGCTTGAGGCGGAAGAGGGATACAGGGATCTACGAGCAGTACTTC
12	-	TRBD1	TRBV28	TRBJ1-1	CASSWTGPEAFF	TGTGCCAGCAGCTGGACAGGGCCTGAAGCTTTCTTT
15	-	-	TRBV4-3	TRBJ1-2	CASSQIGPSNYGYTF	TGCGCCAGCAGCCAAATAGGGCCTTCTAACTATGGCTACACCTTC
14	-	-	TRBV4-3	TRBJ1-1	CASSQGRRNTEAFF	TGCGCCAGCAGCCAAGGACGGAGAAACACTGAAGCTTTCTTT
14	-	-	TRBV28	TRBJ1-2	CASRPVQIEYGYTF	TGTGCCAGCAGGCCGGTTCAGATCGAGTATGGCTACACCTTC
14	-	-	TRBV4-1	TRBJ1-1	CASSFIGENTEAFF	TGCGCCAGCAGCTTTATAGGGGAGAACACTGAAGCTTTCTTT
15	once	-	TRBV11-3	TRBJ2-1	CASSSRTDYPNEQFF	TGTGCCAGCAGCTCGCGGACCGACTACCCCAATGAGCAGTTCTTC